This passage covers 17 T cell receptor beta chains from one sample sequenced in a study of T cells in Graves' hyperthyroidism and ophthalmopathy. It was RNA transcripts that yielded the amplified TCR beta CDR3 regions. The study used the HTBI primer set for a first-round RT-PCR of the TCR CDR3. TCRdb itself ran the multiplex PCR reads through MiXCR, one entry per CDR3 protein. The sample shows 600,000 to 750,000 distinct CDR3 sequences, about 18% of them seen only once. Source material: blood. The receptors here all came from a man aged 50 or older with Graves' hyperthyroidism.

The rearrangement uses TRBV4-2 and TRBJ2-2; TRBD2 agrees at 11 bases. V trimming: 0 bases; J trimming: 2 bases; junction bases outside the gene matches: 5. Germline CDR1 is LGHNA and CDR2 is YNFKEQ. CDR3 length: 18 amino acids. The CDR3 loop is CASSQDKGLAVNTGELFF. The CDR3 DNA follows: TGTGCCAGCAGCCAAGATAAGGGACTAGCGGTTAACACCGGGGAGCTGTTTTTT.

This clonotype occurred a few times. The rearrangement uses TRBV7-2 and TRBJ2-7; D is possibly TRBD2 (6 bases). V was cut by 7 bases and J by 3 bases, with 16 bases left in between. This CDR3 contains 14 residues. The germline gives CDR1 SGHTA, CDR2 FQGNSA. CDR3 nucleotides: TGTGCCAGCACCCGGGCCGGGGGAATCTACGAGCAGTACTTC. Amino acid sequence: CASTRAGGIYEQYF.

A remark on this clonotype: A much larger clone differs by one base, so this may be a read error. The chain is built from TRBV6-1 and TRBJ1-1; D is unresolved. Deletions cut 10 bases from V and 5 bases from J, with 11 bases between. The germline V gene has CDR1 MNHNS and CDR2 SASEGT. The CDR3 is made up of 11 amino acids. CDR3 nucleotide sequence: TGTGCCACCCGCGGGGTTACTGAAGCTTTCTTT. This translates into CATRGVTEAFF.

This clonotype was picked up many times. The rearrangement uses TRBV7-2 and TRBJ1-6; TRBD1 aligns across 7 bases. The CDR3 totals 15 residues. V was pared by 3 bases and J by 10 bases, with 9 bases of the junction left unmatched. CDR1 is SGHTA, CDR2 FQGNSA, per germline. The CDR3 sequence: CASSFLDRAKSPLHF. In DNA form, the CDR3 reads TGTGCCAGCAGCTTCTTAGACAGGGCGAAGTCACCCCTCCACTTT.

V is TRBV6-5 and J is TRBJ1-2; no clear D. Trimming took off 1 base at V and 2 bases at J, with 5 bases between the two ends. Germline V lookup: CDR1 MNHEY, CDR2 SVGAGI. CDR3 length: 13 amino acids. Here the CDR3 DNA reads TGTGCCAGCAGTTACTATAACAACTATGGCTACACCTTC. Translation gives CASSYYNNYGYTF.

This clonotype was detected a few times. The V call is TRBV7-3, the J call TRBJ1-1; TRBD1 might be the D (5 bases). Germline values: CDR1 SGHTA, CDR2 FQGTGA. Trimming stripped 4 bases from V and 3 bases from J, with 9 bases between. The CDR3 totals 13 residues. The CDR3 region is CASSSSRDTEAFF. CDR3 DNA: TGTGCCAGCAGCTCATCCAGGGACACTGAAGCTTTCTTT.

The count of this clonotype is one. V is TRBV4-1 and J is TRBJ2-2, with 11 bases that match TRBD2. Trimming took 1 base from V and 5 from J; bases not matched to a gene: 6. CDR1 and CDR2 from the germline V gene are MGHRA and YSYEKL. The CDR3 has 17 amino acids. CDR3 in DNA: TGCGCCAGCAGCCAAGTACTAGCGGGAGTAAAGACCGGGGAGCTGTTTTTT. Its protein is CASSQVLAGVKTGELFF.

The count of this clonotype is one. The chain carries TRBV24-1 and TRBJ2-1; 10 bases are a match to TRBD2. This CDR3 is 17 amino acids long. The trim removed 4 bases at V and 0 bases at J, leaving 5 bases unmatched. The germline gives CDR1 KGHDR, CDR2 SFDVKD. The CDR3 sequence: CATSDLAGDLSYNEQFF. For the CDR3, the DNA is TGTGCCACCAGTGACCTAGCGGGAGATCTCTCCTACAATGAGCAGTTCTTC.

At least ten counts were recorded for this clonotype. V usage is TRBV13 and J usage is TRBJ2-1; 7 bases align to TRBD2. V was clipped by 3 bases and J by 7 bases; unmatched bases: 6. Germline assignment: CDR1 PRHDT and CDR2 FYEKMQ (reference sequence). This CDR3 spans 14 amino acids. The CDR3 sequence is CASSFQGGGNEQFF. The CDR3 DNA sequence: TGTGCCAGCAGCTTTCAGGGCGGGGGAAATGAGCAGTTCTTC.

The chain links TRBV7-3 to TRBJ2-7; D gene unclear. Trimming cost V 10 bases and J 2 bases, with 18 bases left between them. The CDR3 spans 14 residues. Looked up from germline, CDR1 is SGHTA and CDR2 is FQGTGA. As DNA, the CDR3 is TGTGCCACCCCGACAACGGCAACCGCCTACGAGCAGTACTTC. This translates into CATPTTATAYEQYF.

This clonotype was counted many times. This rearrangement joins TRBV6-2 or TRBV6-3 to TRBJ2-2; 11 nucleotides agree with TRBD2. The CDR3 has 15 amino acids. Germline trimming cut 4 bases from V and 6 bases from J; bases unmatched to any gene: 4. Germline lookup yields CDR1 MNHEY and CDR2 SVGEGT. CDR3 region: CASSSTSGKSGELFF. The CDR3 bases are TGTGCCAGCAGTTCGACTAGCGGGAAGTCCGGGGAGCTGTTTTTT.

This clonotype occurred many times. The rearrangement uses TRBV19 and TRBJ1-5; D gene ambiguous. V lost 3 bases and J 6 bases, leaving 12 bases between the germline ends. Germline V lookup: CDR1 LNHDA, CDR2 SQIVND (reference sequence). The CDR3 runs to 14 residues. CDR3 in DNA: TGTGCCAGTAGTATTTTGGGAACCAGTCAGCCCCAGCATTTT. Amino acids: CASSILGTSQPQHF.

On this clonotype itself: A much larger clone lies a single base off, so this may be a read error. The rearrangement joins TRBV12-3 or TRBV12-4 to TRBJ2-7, with a weak D call TRBD1 (6 bases). Between the trimmed V and J ends, which lost 6 bases and 12 bases, there was a span of 18 bases. The CDR3 runs 12 residues. CDR3 protein: CASSPGQSNMYF. The CDR3 DNA is TGTGCCAGCAGCCCTGGACAGTCGAACATGTACTTC.

This clonotype was observed at least ten times. The chain combines TRBV27 with TRBJ2-7; possibly TRBD1 or TRBD2 for D (5 bases each). Germline V gene sequence: CDR1 MNHEY, CDR2 SMNVEV (reference sequence). This CDR3 is built from 13 residues. Trimming took off 2 bases at V and 6 bases at J, with 11 bases between the two ends. CDR3 sequence reads: CASSLVQGAEQYF. The CDR3 DNA follows: TGTGCCAGCAGTTTAGTCCAGGGAGCCGAGCAGTACTTC.

The chain employs TRBV3-1 and TRBJ2-7; D is perhaps TRBD2 (6 bases). This CDR3 comprises 16 residues. Trimming pared 1 base from V and 7 bases from J, leaving 20 bases between. Germline values: CDR1 LGHDT, CDR2 YNNKEL (reference sequence). CDR3 region: CASSQGSGGAPWEQYF. CDR3 nucleotide sequence: TGTGCCAGCAGCCAAGGCTCGGGCGGGGCCCCTTGGGAGCAGTACTTC.

This clonotype showed up many times. The chain carries TRBV28 and TRBJ2-2; TRBD2 matches 10 bases. V trimming: 6 bases; J trimming: 7 bases; junction bases outside the gene matches: 20. Germline lookup yields CDR1 MDHEN and CDR2 SYDVKM. CDR3 length equals 19 residues. CDR3: CASSPRLRLAGVLGGELFF. CDR3 DNA: TGTGCCAGCAGCCCCAGGTTGAGGCTAGCGGGAGTACTAGGCGGGGAGCTGTTTTTT.

The rearrangement uses TRBV6-1 and TRBJ1-4, with D hard to call. Germline V gene data show CDR1 as MNHNS and CDR2 as SASEGT. V gave up 6 bases and J gave up 4 bases, with 9 bases separating them. The CDR3 runs to 13 residues. Here the CDR3 DNA reads TGTGCCAGCAGGGCTGCCAATAATGAAAAACTGTTTTTT. It translates to CASRAANNEKLFF.